The clone carrying this T cell receptor beta chain was counted at least ten times. Antigen specificity is unknown. Sequencing libraries made from TCR beta cDNA carried unique molecular identifiers. Each sample of about 0.95 to 11 million input T cells yielded roughly 500,000 cDNA molecules, so each molecule approximated one T cell. TCRdb fed the PCR reads into MiXCR, producing one record per CDR3 protein. The sample has roughly 800,000 distinct CDR3 sequences; less than 35% are singletons. The sample belongs to a study of post-analysis software for immune sequencing data. Study background: Secondary progressive, relapsing-remitting and progressive-relapsing multiple sclerosis were among the included disease courses. Study-level points and caveats: Controls showed significantly higher normalized Chao1 diversity than did multiple sclerosis patients. TRBV5-6, TRBV5-1 and TRBV20-1 belonged to a set of a few TRBV segments that were more frequent in patients than controls. Batch-matched samples strongly co-clustered by F measure.

The CDR3 covers 15 residues. The ends were cut back, 5 bases at V and 4 bases at J, with 18 bases in the middle. Germline V gene sequence: CDR1 SGDLS, CDR2 YYNGEE. The clonotype comes from a girl aged 5-17 years with multiple sclerosis. The sequenced material came from blood. This rearrangement joins TRBV9 to TRBJ1-2; D is undetermined. This CDR3 is CASRVWGFRSYGYTF. CDR3 coding DNA: TGTGCCAGCAGGGTATGGGGTTTTCGTAGCTATGGCTACACCTTC.